Below, 21 T cell receptor beta chains from the same sample are listed, as sequenced in a study of blood T cell repertoires in COVID-19. The protocol was immunoSEQ multiplex PCR, while the TCRdb copy is restricted to in-frame clones and leaves out a portion. The repertoire holds 120,000 or so clones, with 88% as singletons. Sequencing was done on a sample of peripheral blood. The receptors derive from a human donor in a cohort sampled during active COVID-19.

The chain links TRBV10-1 to TRBJ2-1, with TRBD2 identical over 8 bases. Germline loops: CDR1 WNHNN, CDR2 SYGVQD (reference sequence). This CDR3 has 17 amino acids. V was pared by 3 bases and J by 7 bases, with 14 bases of the junction left unmatched. The CDR3 sequence: CASSEGVTGGALNEQFF. The CDR3 DNA reads TGCGCCAGCAGTGAAGGTGTGACGGGGGGGGCCTTGAATGAGCAGTTCTTC.

This clone was seen a handful of times. This rearrangement joins TRBV7-9 to TRBJ1-2; D is ambiguous. V was pared by 1 base and J by 8 bases, with 11 bases between. Per the germline V gene, CDR1 is SEHNR and CDR2 is FQNEAQ (reference sequence). CDR3 length equals 13 residues. The CDR3 DNA sequence: TGTGCCAGCAGCTTAGACCCCCCGGGGGGCTACACCTTC. This codes for CASSLDPPGGYTF. Supplemented by reference TRBV7-9 and TRBJ1-2, the full variable domain reads DTGVSQNPRHKITKRGQNVTFRCDPISEHNRLYWYRQTLGQGPEFLTYFQNEAQLEKSRLLSDRFSAERPKGSFSTLEIQRTEQGDSAMYLCASSLDPPGGYTFGSGTRLTVV.

The chain recombines TRBV5-6 with TRBJ2-7; 7 positions match TRBD1. This CDR3 is built from 14 residues. Germline V CDR1 and CDR2: SGHDT, YYEEEE. Germline trimming cut 2 bases from V and 7 bases from J; bases unmatched to any gene: 9. CDR3 in DNA: TGTGCCAGCAGCTTAGCCCAGGGGGTAAGGGAGCAGTACTTC. Translated, it gives CASSLAQGVREQYF.

The chain links TRBV28 to TRBJ1-2; 11 positions match TRBD1. Germline V gene data show CDR1 as MDHEN and CDR2 as SYDVKM. V lost 5 bases to trimming and J lost 7 bases; unmatched junction nucleotides: 12. The CDR3 spans 16 residues. The CDR3 reads CASSDGTGGKNFGYTF. CDR3 nucleotides: TGTGCCAGCAGTGACGGGACAGGGGGTAAAAATTTTGGCTACACCTTC.

J is TRBJ2-4 and V is TRBV20-1, with 8 bases lining up with TRBD2. CDR3 length equals 17 residues. Germline lookup yields CDR1 DFQATT and CDR2 SNEGSKA (reference sequence). J lost 0 bases, V lost 3 bases, and 10 bases had no gene match. The CDR3 nucleotides read TGCAGTGCTAGTCGGGAGGGCGCGCTAGGAGCCAAAAACATTCAGTACTTC. The encoded protein is CSASREGALGAKNIQYF.

A single count supports this clone. The V call is TRBV7-8, the J call TRBJ1-5; D may be TRBD1 (5 bases). Trimming took 5 bases from V and 2 from J, leaving 10 bases between them. The CDR3 contains 14 residues. Looked up from germline, CDR1 is SGHVS and CDR2 is FQNEAQ. The CDR3 nucleotides are TGTGCCAGCAGCGTCAGGGTCGGCAATCAGCCCCAGCATTTT. It translates to CASSVRVGNQPQHF. Looking up the rest from reference TRBV7-8 and TRBJ1-5 gives the full variable domain: GAGVSQSPRYKVAKRGQDVALRCDPISGHVSLFWYQQALGQGPEFLTYFQNEAQLDKSGLPSDRFFAERPEGSVSTLKIQRTQQEDSAVYLCASSVRVGNQPQHFGDGTRLSIL.

The chain employs TRBV9 and TRBJ1-1; D ambiguous. CDR3 length equals 12 residues. CDR1 and CDR2 (germline): SGDLS, YYNGEE. V was cut by 7 bases and J by 3 bases, with 10 bases left in between. In DNA, the CDR3 is TGTGCCAGCGGGCCGAGGGACACTGAAGCTTTCTTT. It translates to CASGPRDTEAFF.

The count of this clone is one. This chain connects TRBV4-1 to TRBJ2-1, with 13 bases identical to TRBD2. Germline trimming cut 5 bases from V and 3 bases from J; bases unmatched to any gene: 7. CDR3 length: 17 residues. Germline CDR1 and CDR2: MGHRA and YSYEKL. The CDR3 reads CASSKGLAGWDYNEQFF. The CDR3 DNA sequence: TGCGCCAGCAGCAAGGGACTAGCGGGGTGGGACTACAATGAGCAGTTCTTC.

This chain links TRBV5-1 with TRBJ1-1, with TRBD1 as a possible D gene (6 bases). CDR1 and CDR2 from the germline V gene are SGHRS and YFSETQ. The CDR3 consists of 15 residues. V shed 4 bases and J shed 3 bases, with 16 bases lying between them. The CDR3 is CASSATGSRDTEAFF. DNA for the CDR3: TGCGCCAGCAGCGCAACAGGGAGTAGGGACACTGAAGCTTTCTTT.

The chain combines TRBV6-5 with TRBJ1-6; D perhaps matches TRBD1 (6 bases). CDR3 size: 15 residues. Germline V gene data show CDR1 as MNHEY and CDR2 as SVGAGI. Trimming removed 0 bases at V and 7 bases at J, with 10 bases between. In DNA form, the CDR3 reads TGTGCCAGCAGTTACTCGCGGCAGGGGAATTCACCCCTCCACTTT. The encoded protein is CASSYSRQGNSPLHF.

The chain uses TRBV21-1 and TRBJ2-4; the table assigns TRBD1, which was not confirmed against the DNA. TRBV21-1 is listed as a pseudogene. The CDR3 is made up of 18 amino acids. CDR3 sequence: CASSARSWGPPSLCIQYF. The CDR3 nucleotides read TGTGCCAGCAGCGCCCGATCCTGGGGCCCGCCCTCTCTCTGCATTCAGTACTTC.

The chain uses TRBV9 and TRBJ2-1, with 9 bases matching TRBD2. The CDR3 has 15 amino acids. From germline, CDR1 is SGDLS and CDR2 YYNGEE. Germline trimming cut 1 base from V and 9 bases from J; bases unmatched to any gene: 8. The CDR3 DNA sequence: TGTGCCAGCAGCGTAAATGTCGGGACTAGCTTTGAGCAGTTCTTC. It translates to CASSVNVGTSFEQFF.

This sequence joins TRBV19 and TRBJ2-2, with a weak D call TRBD1 (6 bases). CDR1 is LNHDA and CDR2 is SQIVND in the germline V gene (reference sequence). V was shortened by 3 bases and J by 0 bases, with 14 bases between the two germline ends. CDR3 length equals 17 residues. The CDR3 DNA reads as TGTGCCAGTAGTATGTTCTACAGGGCACCGAACACCGGGGAGCTGTTTTTT. This encodes CASSMFYRAPNTGELFF.

The chain recombines TRBV2 with TRBJ2-1, with 7 bases that match TRBD1. The germline V gene has CDR1 SNHLY and CDR2 FYNNEI. CDR3 size: 11 residues. With 9 bases clipped from V and 5 bases from J, the junction kept 1 base outside the gene matches. In DNA, the CDR3 is TGTGCCAGACAGGGGCACAATGAGCAGTTCTTC. Translation gives CARQGHNEQFF.

The genes are TRBV3-1 (or the pseudogene TRBV3-2) and TRBJ2-4; TRBD2 might be the D (6 bases). CDR3 length equals 17 residues. CDR1 LGHDT and CDR2 YNNKEL come from the germline V gene (reference sequence). The V and J ends lost 1 base and 0 bases respectively, with 13 bases between them. The CDR3 sequence: CASSQGYVGLAKNIQYF. DNA of the CDR3: TGTGCCAGCAGCCAAGGGTATGTGGGACTAGCCAAAAACATTCAGTACTTC.

The chain recombines TRBV5-1 with TRBJ1-1; 8 bases are a match to TRBD1. This CDR3 comprises 14 residues. Trimming took 5 bases from V and 1 from J; bases not matched to a gene: 4. In germline, CDR1 is SGHRS, CDR2 YFSETQ. This CDR3 reads CASRRTGTNTEAFF. The CDR3 DNA is TGCGCCAGCAGGAGGACAGGGACGAACACTGAAGCTTTCTTT.

This clone was seen a single time. The V and J genes are TRBV13 and TRBJ2-3; TRBD1 aligns across 8 bases. This CDR3 spans 15 amino acids. The V and J ends lost 4 bases and 6 bases, in that order; junction bases with no gene match: 9. Germline CDR1 PRHDT, CDR2 FYEKMQ (reference sequence). This chain's CDR3 is CASSSSGQDWDTQYF. CDR3 DNA sequence: TGTGCCAGCAGCTCGTCGGGACAGGACTGGGATACGCAGTATTTT.

This clone was found once. The J gene is TRBJ2-5, the V gene TRBV5-1, with no clear D. CDR1 SGHRS and CDR2 YFSETQ come from the germline V gene. V lost 1 base to trimming and J lost 2 bases, with 9 bases between them. The CDR3 extends over 14 amino acids. The CDR3 here is CASSLFSSQETQYF. The DNA of the CDR3 is TGCGCCAGCAGCTTGTTCTCCAGTCAAGAGACCCAGTACTTC.

J is TRBJ2-7 and V is TRBV9, with 9 bases lining up with TRBD1. The V gene's germline CDR1 is SGDLS and CDR2 YYNGEE. V trimming: 4 bases; J trimming: 2 bases; junction bases outside the gene matches: 4. The CDR3 extends over 14 amino acids. CDR3 region: CASSPGTGPYEQYF. CDR3 coding DNA: TGTGCCAGCAGCCCAGGGACAGGGCCCTACGAGCAGTACTTC.

This clone was detected only once. The chain joins TRBV5-5 to TRBJ1-1; D not certain. The germline V and J ends were trimmed by 2 bases and 1 base, with 12 bases remaining between them. CDR1 and CDR2 (germline): SGHKS, YYEKEE (reference sequence). This CDR3 is built from 15 residues. The CDR3: CASSFKGVRNTEAFF. The CDR3, as DNA: TGTGCCAGCAGCTTTAAGGGAGTACGGAACACTGAAGCTTTCTTT. Full variable domain (missing parts from reference TRBV5-5 and TRBJ1-1): DAGVTQSPTHLIKTRGQQVTLRCSPISGHKSVSWYQQVLGQGPQFIFQYYEKEERGRGNFPDRFSARQFPNYSSELNVNALLLGDSALYLCASSFKGVRNTEAFFGQGTRLTVV.

Worth noting for this clone: The sample holds other DNA sequences that translate to the same CDR3. The gene calls are TRBV5-1 and TRBJ2-3, with D unclear. The germline gives CDR1 SGHRS, CDR2 YFSETQ. The CDR3 has 12 residues. V was pared by 4 bases and J by 2 bases, with 5 bases between. CDR3 in DNA: TGCGCCAGCAGCCCTTCCACAGATACGCAGTATTTT. Translating gives CASSPSTDTQYF.